This T cell receptor (beta chain) derives from a study of tumor-infiltrating lymphocytes in glioblastoma multiforme. TCR beta libraries were built from RNA through three nested multiplex PCR rounds using modified ARM-PCR. A C-beta primer primed TCRB cDNA from 0.5 ug RNA. TCRdb re-called the multiplex PCR reads through MiXCR, storing one row per CDR3 protein. This sample carries nearly 20,000 distinct CDR3 sequences, 55% to 70% of them seen once, and the ten largest clones take around a sixth. This CDR3 spans 13 amino acids. CDR1 is DFQATT, CDR2 SNEGSKA, per germline (reference sequence). V gave up 2 bases and J gave up 0 bases, with 8 bases separating them. Points on this clonotype: Antigen unknown.

Study-wide findings and caveats: TCR plus mutation findings rest on a single glioblastoma patient. Unequal TCR RNA per T cell might skew measured clone sizes. The T cells in this sample were not sorted into functional subsets.

Sample: peripheral blood. This sequence was found in a male donor with glioblastoma. J is TRBJ2-7 and V is TRBV20-1; no reliable D call. The CDR3: CSARRPYSYEQYF. The CDR3 DNA sequence: TGCAGTGCTAGAAGACCCTACTCCTACGAGCAGTACTTC.